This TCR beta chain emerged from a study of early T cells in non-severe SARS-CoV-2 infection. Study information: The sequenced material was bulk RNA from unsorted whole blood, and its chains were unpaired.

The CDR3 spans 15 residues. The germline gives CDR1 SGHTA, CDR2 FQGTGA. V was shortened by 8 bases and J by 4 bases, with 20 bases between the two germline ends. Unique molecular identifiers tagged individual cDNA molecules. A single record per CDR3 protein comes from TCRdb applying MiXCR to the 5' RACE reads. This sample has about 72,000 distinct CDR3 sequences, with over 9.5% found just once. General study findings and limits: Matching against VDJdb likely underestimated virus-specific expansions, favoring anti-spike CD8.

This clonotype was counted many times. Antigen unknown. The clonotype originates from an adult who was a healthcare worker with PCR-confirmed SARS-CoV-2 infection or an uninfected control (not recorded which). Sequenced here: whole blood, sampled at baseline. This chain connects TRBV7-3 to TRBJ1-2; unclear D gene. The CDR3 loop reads CASGSQVERAYGYTF. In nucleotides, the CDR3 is TGTGCCAGCGGATCCCAAGTCGAGAGAGCCTATGGCTACACCTTC.